This TCR beta chain was captured by sequencing in a study of OX40 agonist ivuxolimab in advanced cancers. A note on the overall study: Ivuxolimab was a fully human IgG2 agonistic monoclonal antibody targeting the costimulatory receptor OX40 (CD134). Intravenous ivuxolimab was administered to patients every 2 weeks at six dose levels: 0.01, 0.1, 0.3, 1.5, 3 and 10 mg/kg. Of the approximately 50 dose-escalation patients, hepatocellular carcinoma was present in about 20, melanoma in approximately 15, renal cell carcinoma in 9 and head and neck cancer in 9. The dose-escalation cohort was over 70% male with a mean age of around 62 years, ranging from roughly 23 to 90. Patients were allowed to have had prior anti-PD-1, anti-PD-L1 or anti-CTLA-4 therapy, and about 40% of the dose-escalation patients had been treated with checkpoint inhibitors. Three dose-escalation patients achieved partial responses, one with hepatocellular carcinoma and two with cutaneous melanoma. Peripheral TCRbeta sequencing aimed to test whether ivuxolimab altered TCR sequence diversity and caused clonal T-cell expansion. The paper covers the monotherapy dose-escalation part of the phase I ivuxolimab trial, which included N of about 50 patients.

To sequence the TCRbeta CDR3 region, genomic DNA was isolated from the sorted cells. The immunoSEQ Assay was used to sequence the TCRbeta CDR3 regions. This is the immuneACCESS table as TCRdb keeps it, with only in-frame sequences that have V and J called. A part of the clones is gone; compared with another copy, unresolved V genes explain less than half, and the rest is unexplained. The sample includes more than 60,000 clones, with around 90% observed a single time. About 0.4% of the sample belongs to the ten largest clones. Broader findings and caveats from the paper: At doses of 0.1 to 3.0 mg/kg, clonal expansion of both CD4+ and CD8+ T cells in blood was seen between baseline and week 6. Which antigens the clonally expanded peripheral T cells were specific for was not determined. In the 0.1-3.0 mg/kg groups, partial responders were among the patients with the lowest normalized peripheral clonal expansion, particularly in CD8+ T cells. On average, CD8+ T cells showed more expanded clones than CD4+ T cells after ivuxolimab. Low levels of normalized T-cell clonal expansion were also shown by some nonresponding patients.

The trial excluded patients who had a history of autoimmune disease or were on systemic immunosuppression. Peripheral blood for TCR sequencing was drawn from every dose cohort at baseline, at cycle 4 day 1 and at cycle 7 day 1. The samples were drawn from a first-in-human, open-label, multicenter phase I dose-escalation trial of ivuxolimab. Adults with locally advanced or metastatic melanoma, renal cell, hepatocellular, or head and neck squamous cell carcinoma were enrolled in the trial. Before TCR sequencing, CD4+ T cells and CD8+ T cells from peripheral blood were sorted into separate populations. V trim: 5 bases; J trim: 2 bases; unmatched bases: 3. CDR1 SGHAT and CDR2 FQNNGV were looked up in the germline V gene. The CDR3 contains 14 residues, cysteine and phenylalanine counted. Solely the CDR3 DNA is kept, with 42 bases framed from the first base. As for this clone: Its antigen has not been determined. No quality values exist for individual bases; no much larger clone is one base distant.

This sequence uses TRBV11-2 and TRBJ1-2, and 9 junction bases match TRBD1. The receptor was isolated from an adult with an advanced solid tumor such as melanoma, head and neck, liver or kidney cancer. The source material was CD4+ or CD8+ T cells sorted from blood, sampled in a trial of the OX40 agonist ivuxolimab. For the CDR3, the sequence is CASSRDRVNYGYTF. The nucleotide sequence is given as TGTGCCAGCAGCCGGGACAGGGTCAACTATGGCTACACCTTC.